This T cell receptor beta chain was recovered during a study of molecular identifiers for immune sequencing clone quantification (dated by TCRdb to the late 2010s). Looking at the study overall: For a replicate experiment, RNA from around 20,000 or 100,000 naive CD8 T cells was divided into five aliquots, of which four were sequenced. This methods study benchmarked molecular-identifier clustering-based TCR repertoire sequencing (MIDCIRS) and TCR RNA copy counting, using CD8 T cells to do so.

Naive CD8 T cell libraries were made from 20,000 to 1,000,000 sorted cells using 10%, 30% or 50% of purified RNA. On a BD FACSAria II, naive CD8 T cells were FACS-sorted as CD8+CD4-CCR7+CD45RA+ and collected into RLT Plus buffer. To test detection sensitivity, Jurkat RNA equal to approximately ten TCR copies was added to samples of 20,000-1,000,000 naive CD8 T cells. CD8 T cells were enriched with RosetteSep CD8+ T Cell Enrichment Cocktail and Ficoll-Paque, followed by ACK red cell lysis. Findings and caveats that apply to the study as a whole: Without barcode sub-clustering, chimeric consensus sequences inflated TCR diversity; chimeras reached as high as 47%. Naive libraries contained spiked-in Jurkat TCR RNA (approximately ten copies' worth), which is not part of the donor repertoire. Identical TCR molecules sharing a barcode could cause highly expanded clone sizes to be underestimated. Spiked-in Jurkat TCR RNA equivalent to a single cell was reported to be detectable even among some 910,000 naive CD8 T cells. In CMV-specific effector cells, over 99% of molecules were held by clones above 20 RNA copies, whereas under 1% of molecules were held by such clones in naive cells. Modeling gave about three recovered TCR RNA copies per cell versus 8 to 10 by digital PCR, implying about 30% capture efficiency.

A word on this clonotype: What this receptor recognizes is not known. A much larger clone lies a single base off, so this may be a read error.

Relative to germline, V is 1 base shorter and J is 6 bases shorter, with 13 bases between their ends. The CDR3 sequence holds 15 residues, the cysteine and phenylalanine included. The read is trimmed to its CDR3 DNA, 45 bases read in frame from base 1. The CDR1 and CDR2 encoded by the germline V gene (reference sequence) are LNHDA and SQIVND. Library method: PCR. Sequencing took place on a NextSeq 500. Bulk TCR libraries were made following a previously described method, with the TCR primers given in Table S5. Purification of total RNA was performed with the Qiagen AllPrep DNA/RNA kit. Before analysis, reads from multiple sequencing runs of one library were combined. In the original analysis: Reads were retained only if the reads had an exact TCR constant sequence, and the retained reads were trimmed to 150 nt and grouped according to their 12-nt molecular barcodes. Reads in each barcode group were sub-clustered using a 15% Levenshtein threshold, and a quality-weighted consensus sequence was built for each RNA molecule. Non-functional sequences were excluded, and lower-count sequences lying one edit away from another sequence were also excluded. Barcode sub-clusters with fewer than 20% of the maximum read count were removed, based on fitting two negative binomial distributions. Clones were called with MiXCR by TCRdb after fastp trimmed the public reads at Q25, and only in-frame beta chains were retained. Identical CDR3 protein sequences are pooled into one entry, listed with their most common genes and DNA. The V and J calls were not made by the authors but by TCRdb's processing. This sample is represented by under 800,000 distinct CDR3 sequences; less than 30% of them were singletons. The ten top clones hold about 0.84% of the sample.

The TCR originated in a human donor in good health. Some libraries in this study had Jurkat cell RNA spiked in. Sequenced material: naive CD8+ T cells from blood, with Jurkat cell RNA spiked in. What the cell subset or site label conveys for this sample: FACS-sorted CD8+CD4-CCR7+CD45RA+ naive T cells. Recombination linked TRBV19 to TRBJ2-4; a confident D gene designation cannot be given. In nucleotides, the sequence is TGTGCCAGTAGTATAGGGGGTAAGCTCGGAAACATTCAGTACTTC. This encodes CASSIGGKLGNIQYF. When the CDR3 is completed using the reference TRBV19 and TRBJ2-4 genes on either side, the full variable domain is DGGITQSPKYLFRKEGQNVTLSCEQNLNHDAMYWYRQDPGQGLRLIYYSQIVNDFQKGDIAEGYSVSREKKESFPLTVTSAQKNPTAFYLCASSIGGKLGNIQYFGAGTRLSVL.